One sample yielded the 15 T cell receptor beta chains listed below, sequenced in a study of shared clonotypes between healthy human individuals. Naive CD8 isolation took CD45RO-negative cells positively selected for CCR7 and excluded terminally differentiated effector memory CD45RA+ cells. Data came from immunoSEQ multiplex PCR; TCRdb stores just in-frame clones and leaves some out. The data hold about 2.1 million clones, with 85% to 95% observed a single time. Sequencing input: naive CD8+ T cells from PBMCs. The receptors originated from a man between 18 and 29 years old in good health. Some clones in this sample may be carry-over from other donors' samples.

The CDR3 is CASSQPGTAYGYTF. As DNA, the CDR3 is TGCGCCAGCAGCCAACCAGGGACGGCCTATGGCTACACCTTC. This chain connects TRBV4-1 to TRBJ1-2, with D possibly TRBD1 on 5 matching bases. The CDR3 runs 14 residues. The ends were cut back, 2 bases at V and 4 bases at J, with 11 bases in the middle. Germline V gives CDR1 MGHRA, CDR2 YSYEKL.

This clone was observed a few times. The chain employs TRBV29-1 and TRBJ1-1; a possible D gene is TRBD1 (5 bases). Germline V gives CDR1 SQVTM, CDR2 ANQGSEA. This CDR3 has 14 amino acids. Trimming shortened V by 5 bases and J by 3 bases, and 16 bases separated the two germline ends. The chain's CDR3 is CSVLVGGLDTEAFF. CDR3 DNA: TGCAGCGTTCTTGTCGGGGGACTGGACACTGAAGCTTTCTTT.

J is TRBJ2-7 and V is TRBV4-1, with D maybe TRBD2 (6 bases). Deletions cut 1 base from V and 0 bases from J, with 16 bases between. The CDR3 contains 17 residues. Per germline, CDR1 MGHRA and CDR2 YSYEKL. CDR3 sequence (DNA): TGCGCCAGCAGCCAAGGGAGGGCTAGCGCCAACTCCTACGAGCAGTACTTC. This gives the protein CASSQGRASANSYEQYF.

The chain has TRBV30 and TRBJ2-3, with D possibly being TRBD1 or TRBD2 (5 bases each). From germline, CDR1 is GTSNPN and CDR2 SVGIG (reference sequence). The CDR3 has 16 residues. With 3 bases removed from V and 5 bases from J, the gap between germline ends came to 21 bases. This CDR3 is CAWSRGVSGNRDTQYF. The CDR3 DNA sequence: TGTGCCTGGAGCAGAGGGGTGAGTGGTAACCGAGATACGCAGTATTTT.

This clone was detected once. This chain uses TRBV5-6 with TRBJ2-2; 8 bases map to TRBD2. CDR3 size: 16 residues. V lost 4 bases, J lost 0 bases, and 5 bases stayed unmatched. Germline V gene lookup returns CDR1 SGHDT and CDR2 YYEEEE. The CDR3 DNA is TGTGCCAGCAGCCTAACTAGCGGCACGAACACCGGGGAGCTGTTTTTT. It codes for CASSLTSGTNTGELFF.

The genes are TRBV11-2 and TRBJ2-2; 10 bases match TRBD2. Germline V gene sequence: CDR1 SGHAT, CDR2 FQNNGV. After removal of 7 bases from V and 4 bases from J, the junction contained 6 bases not matched to a gene. The CDR3 runs 15 residues. The CDR3 reads CASTILAGSTGELFF. In DNA, the CDR3 is TGTGCCAGCACGATACTAGCGGGATCCACCGGGGAGCTGTTTTTT.

The V and J genes are TRBV7-3 and TRBJ2-3; D is possibly TRBD1 or TRBD2 (5 bases each). The germline V gene has CDR1 SGHTA and CDR2 FQGTGA. The V end lost 6 bases, the J end lost 0 bases, and 13 bases lay between the germline ends. The CDR3 consists of 15 residues. In DNA form, the CDR3 reads TGTGCCAGCAGTCCGGGGCACACTAGCACAGATACGCAGTATTTT. Its translation is CASSPGHTSTDTQYF.

This clone has just one count. The rearrangement uses TRBV10-2 and TRBJ2-1, with no clear D. Per the germline V gene, CDR1 is WSHSY and CDR2 is SAAADI. CDR3 size: 10 residues. V was trimmed by 3 bases and J by 10 bases, leaving 4 bases between them. The DNA for the CDR3 is TGCGCCAGCAGTGAATACGAGCAGTTCTTC. Its protein product is CASSEYEQFF.

V and J are TRBV28 and TRBJ1-2; the match to TRBD1 covers 11 bases. Unmatched junction bases numbered 15, after V lost 5 bases and J lost 7 bases. The CDR3 runs 17 residues. From germline, CDR1 is MDHEN and CDR2 SYDVKM. The CDR3 protein is CASSPRTGGVGRGGYTF. CDR3 sequence (DNA): TGTGCCAGCAGTCCACGGACAGGGGGCGTTGGGAGGGGTGGCTACACCTTC.

The V gene is TRBV9, the J gene TRBJ2-1; no clear D gene. V gave up 0 bases and J gave up 7 bases, with 14 bases separating them. Germline V CDR1 and CDR2: SGDLS, YYNGEE. CDR3 size: 15 residues. The CDR3 DNA sequence: TGTGCCAGCAGCGTAGGCGTTACACGGGCGAATGAGCAGTTCTTC. Translating gives CASSVGVTRANEQFF.

The chain carries TRBV13 and TRBJ2-7; 7 bases line up with TRBD1. The CDR3 covers 15 residues. The J segment lost 6 bases and the V segment lost 5 bases, leaving 13 bases of the junction unmatched. CDR1 and CDR2 (germline): PRHDT, FYEKMQ (reference sequence). The DNA of the CDR3 is TGTGCCAGCAGCCAAGGGGGACAGCCCCCCCTCGAGCAGTACTTC. Its protein is CASSQGGQPPLEQYF.

This chain connects TRBV25-1 to TRBJ2-2; D ambiguous. Trimming removed 4 bases at V and 6 bases at J, with 9 bases between. CDR1 MGHDK and CDR2 SYGVNS come from the germline V gene. The CDR3 is made up of 13 amino acids. CDR3 protein: CASSGIIPGELFF. The CDR3 bases are TGTGCCAGCAGTGGTATCATTCCCGGGGAGCTGTTTTTT. The entire variable domain, with the rest obtained from reference TRBV25-1 and TRBJ2-2, is as follows: EADIYQTPRYLVIGTGKKITLECSQTMGHDKMYWYQQDPGMELHLIHYSYGVNSTEKGDLSSESTVSRIRTEHFPLTLESARPSHTSQYLCASSGIIPGELFFGEGSRLTVL.

This chain connects TRBV6-5 to TRBJ2-1; D is perhaps TRBD2 (6 bases). V shed 6 bases and J shed 7 bases, with 19 bases lying between them. Germline V gives CDR1 MNHEY, CDR2 SVGAGI. The CDR3 has 15 amino acids. The CDR3 DNA follows: TGTGCCAGCAGCCCCACCAAAGCGGGTGGGAATGAGCAGTTCTTC. Protein sequence: CASSPTKAGGNEQFF.

This chain links TRBV14 with TRBJ2-2; D is unresolved. V gave up 0 bases and J gave up 4 bases, with 6 bases separating them. The CDR3 runs 14 residues. Germline CDR1 and CDR2: SGHDN and FVKESK. CDR3 sequence: CASSQERFTGELFF. The CDR3 nucleotides are TGTGCCAGCAGCCAAGAACGTTTCACCGGGGAGCTGTTTTTT.

The rearrangement joins TRBV28 to TRBJ2-7, with D perhaps being TRBD1 or TRBD2 (5 bases each). The CDR3 is 15 residues long. Germline values: CDR1 MDHEN, CDR2 SYDVKM. With 2 bases removed from V and 1 base from J, the gap between germline ends came to 12 bases. CDR3 in DNA: TGTGCCAGCAGTTTAGGGACCGAAACTTCCTACGAGCAGTACTTC. It specifies CASSLGTETSYEQYF.